This TCR beta chain derives from a study of T cell responses to AZD1222 COVID-19 vaccine (dated by TCRdb to the early 2020s). Some background on the complete study: AZD1222 recipients given second doses at about 4 weeks or at about 12 weeks were pooled, since spike-specific TCR depth and breadth were not found to differ between the two schedules. TCR sequencing was performed for approximately 240 trial participants, of whom 207 were given two doses of AZD1222 and 26 were given two doses of MenACWY control vaccine. Trial participants were enrolled by age into 18-55, 56-69 and 70-plus year subgroups, with about 150, 28 and 57 TCR-sequenced participants respectively.

Results and caveats for the whole study, not just this receptor: Reportedly, close to half of the unique spike-specific TCRs recognized epitopes lying outside the regions that are mutated in the B.1.351 and B.1.1.7 variants. After two AZD1222 doses, both the breadth and the depth of spike-specific TCRs were significantly higher than at day 0 and than in MenACWY recipients. Conclusions about previously exposed vaccinees are limited because only a handful of AZD1222 recipients were SARS-CoV-2 seropositive at baseline. The vaccine-associated CD4 TCRs covered the entire spike protein, and the dominant responses fell in regions 160-218 and 743-854. The 56-69-year group was small, and its depth increase did not reach significance, likely because of low power. Because no samples from the day 14 peak response were available, repertoires could be characterized only after the peak T cell response. Most participants were white British and females outnumbered males, and the authors suggested that clonal diversity may have been underestimated.

Reading from cysteine to phenylalanine, the CDR3 counts 16 amino acids. The only DNA kept is the CDR3, 48 bases in frame from the first base. Based on the germline V gene, the CDR1 and CDR2 sequences are MNHEY and SVGAGI. V drops 4 bases and J drops 4 bases, leaving 17 bases in between. The sample's time point label is to be understood as: baseline before first vaccination. Samples from vaccinated people were obtained from the UK trials COV001 and COV002, which included a single-blind randomized controlled phase 2/3 trial of AZD1222 (ChAdOx1 nCoV-19) in healthy adults. For TCRbeta chain sequencing, PBMC samples were collected from trial participants at day 0 and at day 28 after the second dose. For this clone: The specificity of this receptor is unknown. No base-level quality is on record; no much larger clone is a single base apart.

The CDR3 regions of human TCRbeta chains were subjected to immunosequencing. Under the source paper's analysis protocol: Repertoire TCRs were checked for matches against a reference library of SARS-CoV-2-specific TCRs that had been generated using the MIRA antigen-specificity platform. Breadth meant the fraction of unique TCRs that were SARS-CoV-2-associated, whereas depth meant the fraction of total T cells that were SARS-CoV-2-associated. Using the MIRA data, each spike-specific TCR was mapped to the spike region that the TCR reacts to and placed in a CD4 or CD8 class. Log10-transformed breadth and depth values were compared by one-way ANOVA with Sidak's multiple comparisons tests. Not all clones reach the TCRdb copy of this immuneACCESS table, which keeps in-frame sequences only. Checked studies attribute under half of the gap to unresolved V genes and leave the rest unexplained. V and J calls and clone size follow that table, whereas D and trimming were derived from the DNA. Counted in this sample were about 140,000 clones; about nine tenths of them appeared once. More than 4.5% of the sample comes from the top ten.

The chain links TRBV6-5 with TRBJ2-1; possibly the D gene is TRBD2, per 6 matching bases. The receptor comes from an adult in good health. The input for sequencing was peripheral blood, taken on day 0 of AZD1222 vaccination. The nucleotide sequence reads TGTGCCAGCAGTTCGCTCCGGGACGGAGGGTACAATGAGCAGTTCTTC. It is translated as CASSSLRDGGYNEQFF.